This T cell receptor (beta chain) was sequenced for a study of regulatory T cells in long-lasting Graves disease. Both iRepertoire HTBI primers and Arm-PCR of CDR3 regions were used to build the TCR beta libraries. In the original processing: Throughout the samples, researchers identified fewer than 80 TRBV and roughly 13 TRBJ segments. TCRdb analysed the multiplex PCR reads with MiXCR anew, one entry per CDR3 protein. TCRdb's processing, not the study's, gives the V and J calls here. Here the sample spans 400,000 to 650,000 distinct CDR3 sequences, approximately 16% being singletons. The time point is: newly diagnosed GD, antithyroid drugs for less than 3 months. RNA extracted from PBMCs served as the sequencing template. In regard to this clonotype: A single base separates this from a much larger clone, so it may be a read error.

In addition, the sample was reused for a study of T cells in Graves' hyperthyroidism and ophthalmopathy. That publication notes: Patients with uncontrolled infections, other autoimmune diseases, pregnancy or lactation were excluded.

The sample in question was peripheral blood mononuclear cells (PBMCs), obtained at new diagnosis, from a patient treated with antithyroid drugs. The TCR comes from a woman aged 35 to 59 with Graves disease.

CDR3 amino acids: CASSLPTGRGRNEQFF. CDR3 bases: TGTGCCAGCAGCTTACCGACCGGAAGAGGGCGGAATGAGCAGTTCTTC. V usage is TRBV7-6 and J usage is TRBJ2-1, with D possibly TRBD2 on 5 matching bases. CDR3 length: 16 amino acids. Germline-derived CDR1 and CDR2 are SGHVS and FNYEAQ. The V gene lost 2 bases and the J gene lost 7 bases, with 18 bases spanning the gap.